This T cell receptor (beta chain) came from a study of beta chain features in type 1 diabetes. Turning to the study itself: There was similarity between patients and healthy donors in age, gender and cell yields.

This clone was picked up a small number of times. In total, each donor contributed a single heparinised blood draw that averaged about 100 mL. The ends lost 0 bases at V and 1 base at J; junction bases unmatched: 4. Germline V gene lookup returns CDR1 SGDLS and CDR2 YYNGEE. The CDR3 is 17 amino acids. Isolated RNA was reverse transcribed in full, so expressed TCRB transcripts were sequenced. Using immunoSEQ multiplex PCR, the repertoire was profiled, and TCRdb retains in-frame clones only, with some absent. The sample has roughly 170,000 clones; about an eighth are singletons. V and J are TRBV9 and TRBJ2-6; 7 nucleotides agree with TRBD1. The sequence was obtained from a woman aged 18-29 years in good health. What was sequenced was central memory CD4+ T cells from blood. Here the CDR3 reads CASSVGTGASGANVLTF. CDR3 nucleotides: TGTGCCAGCAGCGTAGGCACAGGGGCATCTGGGGCCAACGTCCTGACTTTC.